This TCR beta chain was sequenced in a study of shared clonotypes between healthy human individuals. Clones were read by immunoSEQ multiplex PCR, and TCRdb kept only the in-frame ones, dropping some. The sample holds about 580,000 clones; 95% to 98% are singletons and the top ten take 0.3%. CDR3 length: 18 residues. V lost 1 base and J 1 base, leaving 16 bases between the germline ends. Germline CDR1 is SGHAT and CDR2 is FQDESV (reference sequence). Terminally differentiated effector memory CD45RA+ cells were excluded by CCR7 positive selection of CD45RO-negative cells. The sample comprised naive CD8+ T cells sorted from blood. The sequence was collected from a man aged 25-40 years in good health. The chain links TRBV11-1 to TRBJ2-2, with a tentative D call TRBD2 (5 bases). This CDR3 is CASSLESVRGLNTGELFF. CDR3 bases: TGTGCCAGCAGCTTAGAGTCGGTTAGAGGACTGAACACCGGGGAGCTGTTTTTT.